This T cell receptor (beta chain) came from a study of response to subunit inactivated influenza vaccine (dated 2018 in TCRdb). Regarding the complete study: Deep quantitative T cell receptor repertoire profiling was used in the study to track responses to a trivalent subunit inactivated influenza vaccine. What the work shows at the level of the full study, not this receptor alone: The authors suggested that each seasonal influenza vaccination may recruit only a limited number of new T cells.

V trim: 7 bases; J trim: 1 base; unmatched bases: 12. From the germline V gene, CDR1 is MNHEY and CDR2 is SVGEGT. Inclusive of the bounding cysteine and phenylalanine, the CDR3 is 16 residues long. Solely the CDR3 DNA is kept, with 48 bases framed from the first base. The library came from RT-PCR. Sequenced on an Illumina HiSeq 2500. TCRdb applied fastp at Q25 and MiXCR to the public reads, then kept only in-frame beta chains. For every CDR3 protein sequence, its rows merge into one entry that carries the most common genes and DNA. This sample has about 540,000 distinct CDR3 sequences in its table, and roughly 23% of those were observed once. 2.5% to 3% of the sample belongs to the ten largest clones. A word on this clonotype: Its cognate antigen has yet to be identified. Base qualities are missing; no much larger clone stands one base away.

These records were also assigned to another study, of T cells expressing NK-cell markers. Reported in the second study: 5'RACE template switching, by which a universal primer site and unique molecular identifiers were added, was used to make TCR beta cDNA libraries. Under 10 donors provided sorted CD3+CD56+NKG2C+, CD3+CD56+NKG2C- and CD3+CD56-NKG2C+ T-cell subsets, whose TCR beta-chain repertoires were profiled. Seven of the eight sequenced donors were HCMV-seropositive and one was HCMV-seronegative. In several experiments an anti-gammadeltaTCR antibody was added to restrict sorting to alphabetaTCR-expressing T cells. In several donors, the dominant CD3+CD56+NKG2C+ clonotypes ranked among the top 10 CD8+ clonotypes, making up about 1.0-7.0% of CD8+ T cells. Those dominant clonotypes were again the most abundant among CD3+CD56-NKG2C+ cells in a few donors, at about 25-65%. It remained unclear whether the expanded NKG2C-expressing T cell clones were specific for HCMV antigens. The eight sequenced donors were randomly selected healthy volunteers, three men and five women. HCMV-specific IgG was detected in serum with a commercial ELISA kit to determine HCMV serostatus. Peripheral blood mononuclear cells were isolated from blood by Ficoll density gradient centrifugation. Magnetic immunoseparation with Miltenyi isolation kits was used to isolate CD4+ and CD8+ T cells from PBMC. cDNA synthesis was primed from the TCR beta constant segment, followed by two successive PCR amplification steps. Illumina HiSeq 2000/2500, MiSeq or NextSeq was used to sequence libraries as 2 x 150 bp reads. Reads were demultiplexed and grouped by UMI with MIGEC, and clonotypes were assembled and quantified with MiTCR. To exclude erroneous sequences, any TCR cDNA sequence not supported by at least two reads was discarded. The tcR package was used for downstream repertoire analysis, and clonotypes were matched between fractions using CDR3 nucleotide sequence together with V segment. Antigen specificity was annotated against VDJdb with VDJmatch, allowing one amino acid substitution in CDR3.

The rearranged segments are TRBV6-2 or TRBV6-3 and TRBJ2-5; TRBD2 lines up with 7 middle nucleotides. The material sequenced was CD4+ T cells sorted from PBMCs, taken less than 13 days after vaccination. The TCR was taken from a man aged 50-59 years who received an inactivated influenza vaccine. Donor details come from another sample of the same person, matched by shared clones. The DNA reads as follows: TGTGCCAGCACCTTACCCCATAGACTAGCCCAAGAGACCCAGTACTTC. This is translated as CASTLPHRLAQETQYF.